These T cell receptor beta chains were read from a single sample in a study of siplizumab effects on memory and regulatory T cells. Generated by immunoSEQ multiplex PCR, the TCRdb table keeps only in-frame clones and is missing some. The sample shows tens of thousands of clones, approximately 97% of them seen only once. What was sequenced was naive CD4+ T cells sorted from blood. Source of these receptors: a human donor in good health. Both conserved end residues are part of each CDR3. The D gene is left open where the match is weak. Expanded clones get a size class; other rows say once, few or many, or leave the size out.

size	J	V	D	DNA	CDR3
-	TRBJ2-2	TRBV6-5	-	TGTGCCAGCAGGGAGGCCCCCGGGGAGCTGTTTTTT	CASREAPGELFF
-	TRBJ2-5	TRBV5-1	-	TGCGCCAGCAGCTTGAATGGGGGCAGGGTGGAGACCCAGTACTTC	CASSLNGGRVETQYF
-	TRBJ1-2	TRBV19	-	TGTGCCAGTACCTTGCTCGGACAGCCCGCTAACTATGGCTACACCTTC	CASTLLGQPANYGYTF
-	TRBJ2-7	TRBV5-4	TRBD1	TGTGCCAGCAGCCGCCCCACAGGGGCGGACGAGCAGTACTTC	CASSRPTGADEQYF
-	TRBJ1-5	TRBV28	-	TGTGCCAGCAGGCAACAGGGTAGCAATCAGCCCCAGCATTTT	CASRQQGSNQPQHF
-	TRBJ2-2	TRBV7-2	TRBD1	TGTGCCAGCACCCAGTACGGGACAGGGGACACCGGGGAGCTGTTTTTT	CASTQYGTGDTGELFF
-	TRBJ1-4	TRBV6-6	TRBD1	TGTGCCAGCAGTTACAGGGGGACAGGGGCGGAAAAACTGTTTTTT	CASSYRGTGAEKLFF
-	TRBJ2-7	TRBV7-2	-	TGTGCCAGCAGCTTAGAGGTCAGGGATGATGAGCAGTACTTC	CASSLEVRDDEQYF
once	TRBJ2-6	TRBV5-1	-	TGCGCCAGCAGCTTGGCAGGTTCCAACTCTGGGGCCAACGTCCTGACTTTC	CASSLAGSNSGANVLTF
-	TRBJ2-7	TRBV6-4	TRBD2	TGTGCCAGCAGTCTAGCGGGAGGGCCCTACGAGCAGTACTTC	CASSLAGGPYEQYF
-	TRBJ2-1	TRBV7-2	TRBD2	TGTGCCAGCAGCTTAGGGGGACTAGCGGTATACAATGAGCAGTTCTTC	CASSLGGLAVYNEQFF
few	TRBJ2-3	TRBV29-1	-	TGCAGCGTTGAAGACGGCACAGATACGCAGTATTTT	CSVEDGTDTQYF
-	TRBJ1-2	TRBV5-1	-	TGCGCCAGCAGCTTGTTGGGGGTTAGAAGCTATGGCTACACCTTC	CASSLLGVRSYGYTF
-	TRBJ1-1	TRBV7-2	TRBD1	TGTGCCAGCAGCTTCGGACAGGGCCCAACTGAAGCTTTCTTT	CASSFGQGPTEAFF
-	TRBJ1-1	TRBV19	-	TGTGCCAGTAGTATATCCTCGAACACTGAAGCTTTCTTT	CASSISSNTEAFF
-	TRBJ2-7	TRBV9	-	TGTGCCAGCAGCGTAACCCCCCAAGGGTACTACGAGCAGTACTTC	CASSVTPQGYYEQYF
-	TRBJ2-7	TRBV10-3	TRBD1	TGTGCCATCAGTACCTTGGACAGGGTGAGCGAGCAGTACTTC	CAISTLDRVSEQYF
-	TRBJ2-3	TRBV18	TRBD1	TGTGCCAGCTCACGGACAGGGCCAATTGGGAGTACGCAGTATTTT	CASSRTGPIGSTQYF
-	TRBJ2-2	TRBV6-1	TRBD1	TGTGCCAGCAGTGAGCCGGGACAGGGCGCCGGGGAGCTGTTTTTT	CASSEPGQGAGELFF
-	TRBJ2-1	TRBV5-1	-	TGCGCCAGCAGACCTGAAAGCAGGATTGAGCAGTTCTTC	CASRPESRIEQFF
-	TRBJ1-1	TRBV29-1	TRBD1	TGCAGCGCCTGGGACAGGGGGAACACTGAAGCTTTCTTT	CSAWDRGNTEAFF
-	TRBJ1-6	TRBV7-9	-	TGTGCCAGCAGCTTAGGGGGGAGCTATAATTCACCCCTCCACTTT	CASSLGGSYNSPLHF
-	TRBJ2-1	TRBV12-5	TRBD2	TGTGCTAGTGGTTTCCTTAGGACTAGCGGGAGGTACAATGAGCAGTTCTTC	CASGFLRTSGRYNEQFF
-	TRBJ2-1	TRBV7-9	-	TGTGCCAGCAGGTTAACAGCGAATGAGCAGTTCTTC	CASRLTANEQFF
-	TRBJ1-2	TRBV29-1	-	TGCAGCGTTGAAGACAGACGCTTCCTCGTATTC	CSVEDRRFLVF
-	TRBJ2-4	TRBV4-1	-	TGCGCCAGCAGCCAGGTTGGGGCAAGTAGAAAAAACATTCAGTACTTC	CASSQVGASRKNIQYF
once	TRBJ1-1	TRBV7-8	-	TGTGCCAGCAGCTTAGAACTCCTCATGAACACTGAAGCTTTCTTT	CASSLELLMNTEAFF
-	TRBJ1-1	TRBV19	TRBD1	TGTGCCAGTAGTATAGATCAGGGGGCGGACACTGAAGCTTTCTTT	CASSIDQGADTEAFF
-	TRBJ1-1	TRBV18	-	TGTGCCAGCTCACCACAGTCGGGGAACACTGAAGCTTTCTTT	CASSPQSGNTEAFF
-	TRBJ1-1	TRBV19	-	TGTGCCAGTAGTCTCATGAACACTGAAGCTTTCTTT	CASSLMNTEAFF
-	TRBJ2-5	TRBV5-1	TRBD2	TGCGCCAGCAGCCCAGGGACTATCCAAGAGACCCAGTACTTC	CASSPGTIQETQYF
-	TRBJ2-5	TRBV7-6	TRBD1	TGTGCCAGCAGCTTAATCTGGACAGGCCGGATACAAGAGACCCAGTACTTC	CASSLIWTGRIQETQYF
-	TRBJ2-1	TRBV10-3	TRBD2	TGTGCCATCAGGAGGAGCGCGGGAGCTACCTACAATGAGCAGTTCTTC	CAIRRSAGATYNEQFF
-	TRBJ2-5	TRBV12-5	-	TGTGCTAGTGGTTTGGTCGATGGGTATGAGACCCAGTACTTC	CASGLVDGYETQYF
-	TRBJ1-1	TRBV6-5	-	TGTGCCAGCCGGGACGGGAGACTCACTGAAGCTTTCTTT	CASRDGRLTEAFF
-	TRBJ2-1	TRBV6-4	TRBD2	TGTGCCAGCAGCCCCGTAGCGGGAGGGCCCCACAATGAGCAGTTCTTC	CASSPVAGGPHNEQFF
-	TRBJ1-2	TRBV5-5	TRBD1	TGTGCCAGCAGCCCACAGGGGTGGAACTATGGCTACACCTTC	CASSPQGWNYGYTF
-	TRBJ1-5	TRBV6-6	-	TGTGCCAGCAGTGTGTATAGCAATCAGCCCCAGCATTTT	CASSVYSNQPQHF
-	TRBJ2-4	TRBV6-5	-	TGTGCCAGCAGTTATGCAGGGGTAGGAGCCAAAAACATTCAGTACTTC	CASSYAGVGAKNIQYF
-	TRBJ1-1	TRBV29-1	-	TGCAGCGTTGAACAGGGTTCTGAAGCTTTCTTT	CSVEQGSEAFF
-	TRBJ2-4	TRBV30	-	TGTGCCTGGAGTGTGGGGGAGAGAGCCAAAAACATTCAGTACTTC	CAWSVGERAKNIQYF
-	TRBJ2-7	TRBV7-2	-	TGTGCCAGCAGCTTAGTTTCCCTAGCGCGAAACCTCATCTACGAGCAGTACTTC	CASSLVSLARNLIYEQYF
-	TRBJ1-5	TRBV29-1	-	TGCAGCGTTTCTGAGAATAGCAATCAGCCCCAGCATTTT	CSVSENSNQPQHF
-	TRBJ2-2	TRBV5-1	-	TGCGCCAGCAGCTTGACGGGGTGGGAGCTGTTTTTT	CASSLTGWELFF
-	TRBJ1-1	TRBV7-8	-	TGTGCCAGCACCCGAGGAAGGGCCACTGAAGCTTTCTTT	CASTRGRATEAFF
-	TRBJ2-7	TRBV25-1	-	TGTGCCAGCAGTGACTCGGGACCAAAAAGCTCCTACGAGCAGTACTTC	CASSDSGPKSSYEQYF
-	TRBJ1-4	TRBV6-5	-	TGTGCCAGCAGTTACTCGGGTGTTGAAAAACTGTTTTTT	CASSYSGVEKLFF
-	TRBJ1-5	TRBV30	TRBD1	TGTGCCTGGAGTACACAGGGGAATCAGCCCCAGCATTTT	CAWSTQGNQPQHF
-	TRBJ1-4	TRBV11-3	TRBD1	TGTGCCAGCAGCCACAGGGGGCTAAATGAAAAACTGTTTTTT	CASSHRGLNEKLFF
once	TRBJ1-4	TRBV5-1	TRBD1	TGCGCCAGCAGCTTGGAAAAGGGGACAGGGGTAAAAGAAAAACTGTTTTTT	CASSLEKGTGVKEKLFF
-	TRBJ1-3	TRBV7-6	-	TGTGCCAGCATCGGTGGCTCTGGAAACACCATATATTTT	CASIGGSGNTIYF
-	TRBJ2-2	TRBV28	-	TGTGCCCATCGCCTGGCGAACACCGGGGAGCTGTTTTTT	CAHRLANTGELFF
-	TRBJ2-3	TRBV6-5	TRBD2	TGTGCCAGCAGCACCACTAGCGGGGCCCCAGATACGCAGTATTTT	CASSTTSGAPDTQYF
-	TRBJ1-2	TRBV7-3	TRBD1	TGTGCCAGCAGCTTATCCTGGGACAGCCTTAACTATGGCTACACCTTC	CASSLSWDSLNYGYTF
-	TRBJ2-2	TRBV11-3	-	TGTGCCAGCAGCTTTCTGTCGGGGACCGGGGAGCTGTTTTTT	CASSFLSGTGELFF
-	TRBJ2-5	TRBV10-3	-	TGTGCCATCAGTGAACTCGAGACCCAGTACTTC	CAISELETQYF
-	TRBJ1-4	TRBV19	TRBD1	TGTGCCAGTAGTGACCCCGGGACAGCCGAAAAACTGTTTTTT	CASSDPGTAEKLFF
-	TRBJ2-5	TRBV7-9	TRBD2	TGTGCCAGCAGCCTAGCCGGGACTAGCGGGAGTATAGGAGAGACCCAGTACTTC	CASSLAGTSGSIGETQYF
-	TRBJ1-5	TRBV19	TRBD1	TGTGCCAGTGGGACAGTGATTAGCAATCAGCCCCAGCATTTT	CASGTVISNQPQHF
-	TRBJ1-2	TRBV6-6	-	TGTGCCAGCAGTTACATGGGGGGCTATGGCTACACCTTC	CASSYMGGYGYTF